A single sample is the source of the 17 T cell receptor beta chains below, sequenced in a study of T cell responses to AZD1222 COVID-19 vaccine. The repertoire was sequenced with immunoSEQ multiplex PCR; TCRdb's copy has only in-frame clones and lacks some. The sample lists fewer than 150,000 clones, around 90% occurring once. Sequenced here: peripheral blood, sampled 28 days after the second AZD1222 dose. The source is an adult who received the AZD1222 COVID-19 vaccine.

The chain couples TRBV15 to TRBJ2-1; 8 positions match TRBD2. V dropped 5 bases and J dropped 9; count of bases not matched to a gene: 6. This CDR3 is built from 13 residues. Germline CDR1 LNHNV, CDR2 YYDKDF (reference sequence). This chain's CDR3 is CATSGQRESEQFF. The CDR3 region has the DNA TGTGCCACCAGCGGCCAGCGGGAGAGTGAGCAGTTCTTC.

J is TRBJ1-1 and V is TRBV5-6; possibly TRBD1 for D (6 bases). Trimming took off 0 bases at V and 0 bases at J, with 15 bases between the two ends. The length of the CDR3 is 17 residues. Germline V gene sequence: CDR1 SGHDT, CDR2 YYEEEE. The CDR3 here is CASSLGGQYYMNTEAFF. In DNA, the CDR3 is TGTGCCAGCAGCTTGGGCGGACAGTATTACATGAACACTGAAGCTTTCTTT.

A few counts support this clone. The chain has TRBV3-1 (or the pseudogene TRBV3-2) and TRBJ1-3; D unclear. Per the germline V gene, CDR1 is LGHDT and CDR2 is YNNKEL (reference sequence). V was cut by 4 bases and J by 8 bases, with 6 bases left in between. CDR3 length: 11 amino acids. CDR3 sequence reads: CASSLRYTIYF. The DNA for the CDR3 is TGTGCCAGCAGCCTTCGCTACACCATATATTTT.

The chain has TRBV7-8 and TRBJ1-1; TRBD1 is a possible D gene (5 bases). The germline V gene has CDR1 SGHVS and CDR2 FQNEAQ. The V end was cut by 5 bases, the J end by 4 bases, with 14 bases between. The CDR3 extends over 14 amino acids. DNA of the CDR3: TGTGCCAGCAGCCTGCTGAGGGGAGTCACTGAAGCTTTCTTT. This encodes CASSLLRGVTEAFF.

The V gene is TRBV27, the J gene TRBJ2-6, with 9 bases lining up with TRBD1. CDR3 length equals 18 residues. CDR1 is MNHEY and CDR2 is SMNVEV in the germline V gene (reference sequence). Trimming took 5 bases from V and 0 from J; bases not matched to a gene: 8. CDR3 sequence reads: CASSPGTGLYSGANVLTF. DNA for the CDR3: TGTGCCAGCAGTCCGGGGACAGGGCTTTACTCTGGGGCCAACGTCCTGACTTTC.

CDR3 DNA sequence: TGTGCCAGCACCACGACAGGGAAAGCCACTGAAGCTTTCTTT. Translated, it gives CASTTTGKATEAFF. V and J are TRBV2 and TRBJ1-1; 7 positions agree with TRBD1. This CDR3 is 14 amino acids long. Germline CDR1 SNHLY, CDR2 FYNNEI. V lost 7 bases, J lost 4 bases, and 9 bases stayed unmatched.

This clone was seen only a few times. The chain joins TRBV5-1 to TRBJ2-7, with 7 positions matching TRBD1. This CDR3 region has 15 residues. CDR1 is SGHRS and CDR2 is YFSETQ in the germline V gene. J gave up 6 bases and V 4 bases, and 13 bases lay outside the gene matches. The CDR3 DNA sequence: TGCGCCAGCAGCCCCGGGACAGCCAGCGAGGGCGAGCAGTACTTC. Its translation: CASSPGTASEGEQYF. Complete variable domain (other parts from reference TRBV5-1 and TRBJ2-7): KAGVTQTPRYLIKTRGQQVTLSCSPISGHRSVSWYQQTPGQGLQFLFEYFSETQRNKGNFPGRFSGRQFSNSRSEMNVSTLELGDSALYLCASSPGTASEGEQYFGPGTRLTVT.

The chain carries TRBV18 and TRBJ1-6, with TRBD1 matching 7 bases. J was trimmed by 6 bases and V by 5 bases; bases with no gene match: 7. The CDR3 consists of 15 residues. Germline V gene sequence: CDR1 KGHSH, CDR2 LQKENI. DNA of the CDR3: TGTGCCAGCTCATCTCGACAGGGTGCTAATTCACCCCTCCACTTT. Protein sequence: CASSSRQGANSPLHF.

The V gene is TRBV29-1, the J gene TRBJ1-5, with D possibly matching TRBD1 (5 bases). Trimming pared 6 bases from V and 6 bases from J, leaving 15 bases between. The CDR3 has 13 residues. Germline V gene lookup returns CDR1 SQVTM and CDR2 ANQGSEA. DNA of the CDR3: TGCAGCGTCGCTGTCAACACAGGTCAGCCCCAGCATTTT. It is translated as CSVAVNTGQPQHF.

The genes are TRBV7-9 and TRBJ1-2; D perhaps matches TRBD1 (6 bases). In germline, CDR1 is SEHNR, CDR2 FQNEAQ (reference sequence). This CDR3 spans 14 amino acids. V lost 4 bases to trimming and J lost 2 bases, with 11 bases between them. CDR3 DNA: TGTGCCAGCAGCTCGACAGGCCCCAACTATGGCTACACCTTC. Amino acids: CASSSTGPNYGYTF.

This chain connects TRBV5-4 to TRBJ2-7; unclear D gene. CDR3 length: 14 residues. Looked up from germline, CDR1 is SGHNT and CDR2 is YYREEE (reference sequence). V was trimmed by 5 bases and J by 5 bases, leaving 17 bases between them. As DNA, the CDR3 is TGTGCCAGCAGGATAGACAAAAGGAGCGACGAGCAGTACTTC. Translated, it gives CASRIDKRSDEQYF.

This chain uses TRBV19 with TRBJ1-1; 9 bases agree with TRBD1. V lost 0 bases to trimming and J lost 7 bases; unmatched junction nucleotides: 15. CDR1 is LNHDA and CDR2 is SQIVND in the germline V gene (reference sequence). This CDR3 has 18 amino acids. The CDR3 DNA follows: TGTGCCAGTAGTATAGATCGGATACAGGGGGCCGTGAATGTTGAAGCTTTCTTT. It encodes CASSIDRIQGAVNVEAFF.

Of note for this clone: Other nucleotide sequences from this sample produce the same CDR3. The V call is TRBV7-2, the J call TRBJ1-2; D is ambiguous. The V end was cut by 5 bases, the J end by 2 bases, with 3 bases between. Looked up from germline, CDR1 is SGHTA and CDR2 is FQGNSA. The CDR3 is made up of 11 amino acids. The CDR3 loop is CASSQNYGYTF. DNA for the CDR3: TGTGCCAGCAGCCAGAACTATGGCTACACCTTC.

The gene calls are TRBV5-1 and TRBJ2-3, with D possibly being TRBD1 (6 bases). Germline assignment: CDR1 SGHRS and CDR2 YFSETQ. CDR3 length: 13 residues. Deletions cut 0 bases from V and 6 bases from J, with 8 bases between. The CDR3 region has the DNA TGCGCCAGCAGCTTGGGACAGGCGGATACGCAGTATTTT. Protein: CASSLGQADTQYF. Together with reference TRBV5-1 and TRBJ2-3, the CDR3 gives the full variable domain: KAGVTQTPRYLIKTRGQQVTLSCSPISGHRSVSWYQQTPGQGLQFLFEYFSETQRNKGNFPGRFSGRQFSNSRSEMNVSTLELGDSALYLCASSLGQADTQYFGPGTRLTVL.

V and J are TRBV10-2 and TRBJ1-4, with D unresolved. Per germline, CDR1 WSHSY and CDR2 SAAADI. The CDR3 runs 15 residues. V lost 3 bases and J 3 bases, leaving 11 bases between the germline ends. The CDR3 protein is CASSDGRPPNEKLFF. For the CDR3, the DNA is TGCGCCAGCAGTGACGGACGGCCCCCTAATGAAAAACTGTTTTTT.

This chain links TRBV13 with TRBJ2-4, with D possibly being TRBD2 (5 bases). The germline V gene encodes CDR1 PRHDT and CDR2 FYEKMQ (reference sequence). The CDR3 contains 13 residues. The V end lost 2 bases, the J end lost 9 bases, and 11 bases lay between the germline ends. CDR3 loop: CASSLTREAIQYF. DNA for the CDR3: TGTGCCAGCAGCTTAACTAGAGAGGCCATTCAGTACTTC.

V usage is TRBV7-2 and J usage is TRBJ2-7; possibly TRBD1 or TRBD2 for D (5 bases each). CDR1 SGHTA and CDR2 FQGNSA come from the germline V gene. This CDR3 is 17 amino acids long. The ends were cut back, 5 bases at V and 0 bases at J, with 20 bases in the middle. CDR3 sequence reads: CASSPTWGGPSSYEQYF. In DNA form, the CDR3 reads TGTGCCAGCAGCCCAACCTGGGGCGGGCCAAGCTCCTACGAGCAGTACTTC.